Below are 19 T cell receptor beta chains sequenced from a single sample in a study of blood T cell repertoires in COVID-19. Repertoires were generated with immunoSEQ multiplex PCR, while TCRdb's copy carries only in-frame clones and drops some. The sample has around 100,000 clones, approximately 90% seen once. The sequencing input was peripheral blood. The receptors derive from a man aged 50-59 years in a cohort sampled during active COVID-19.

The chain recombines TRBV18 with TRBJ1-1; 7 bases line up with TRBD1. The CDR3 length is 14 residues. Germline CDR1 is KGHSH and CDR2 is LQKENI. J lost 5 bases, V lost 0 bases, and 3 bases had no gene match. DNA of the CDR3: TGTGCCAGCTCACCACCGTCAGGGGGAACTGAAGCTTTCTTT. Protein sequence: CASSPPSGGTEAFF.

This clone has only a few counts. The chain couples TRBV7-2 to TRBJ1-2; D might be TRBD1 (5 bases). The CDR3 loop spans 15 amino acids. V lost 1 base and J 0 bases, leaving 9 bases between the germline ends. Germline-derived CDR1 and CDR2 are SGHTA and FQGNSA. The CDR3 DNA is TGTGCCAGCAGCTTAGTAACGGGGGCTAACTATGGCTACACCTTC. The encoded protein is CASSLVTGANYGYTF. Variable domain in full (rest from reference TRBV7-2 and TRBJ1-2): GAGVSQSPSNKVTEKGKDVELRCDPISGHTALYWYRQSLGQGLEFLIYFQGNSAPDKSGLPSDRFSAERTGGSVSTLTIQRTQQEDSAVYLCASSLVTGANYGYTFGSGTRLTVV.

The genes are TRBV6-5 and TRBJ1-1; 7 bases are a match to TRBD1. The CDR3 consists of 14 residues. With V trimmed by 6 bases and J by 5 bases, 9 bases remained unmatched. Germline CDR1 MNHEY, CDR2 SVGAGI. CDR3 residues: CASRTRGRGTEAFF. Written as DNA, the CDR3 is TGTGCCAGCAGGACAAGGGGGCGAGGAACTGAAGCTTTCTTT.

This chain links TRBV5-4 with TRBJ2-6; D perhaps matches TRBD1 (5 bases). Germline CDR1 reads SGHNT; CDR2 reads YYREEE (reference sequence). The length of the CDR3 is 15 residues. The V gene lost 3 bases and the J gene lost 2 bases, with 9 bases spanning the gap. The CDR3 loop is CASSSQGTGANVLTF. CDR3 nucleotides: TGTGCCAGCAGCTCGCAGGGTACTGGGGCCAACGTCCTGACTTTC.

There are many counts of this clone. The rearrangement joins TRBV19 to TRBJ1-6, with D possibly matching TRBD1 (5 bases). The V and J ends lost 3 bases and 2 bases respectively, with 8 bases between them. Germline CDR1 is LNHDA and CDR2 is SQIVND (reference sequence). This CDR3 is 15 amino acids long. The CDR3 DNA reads TGTGCCAGTAGTATGGAGGGGCCCTATAATTCACCCCTCCACTTT. The encoded protein is CASSMEGPYNSPLHF.

This chain links TRBV24-1 with TRBJ1-4; no clear D. Germline CDR1 reads KGHDR; CDR2 reads SFDVKD. Between the trimmed V and J ends, which lost 1 base and 4 bases, there was a span of 9 bases. The CDR3 is made up of 15 amino acids. Here the CDR3 reads CATSDFEGGNEKLFF. In DNA form, the CDR3 reads TGTGCCACCAGTGATTTTGAGGGTGGTAATGAAAAACTGTTTTTT.

The chain recombines TRBV24-1 with TRBJ2-5; perhaps TRBD2 as D (6 bases). Between the trimmed V and J ends, which lost 0 bases and 2 bases, there was a span of 12 bases. Germline CDR1 and CDR2: KGHDR and SFDVKD. The CDR3 is 16 residues long. This CDR3 is CATSDLTGTGQETQYF. CDR3 sequence (DNA): TGTGCCACCAGTGATTTGACCGGGACTGGGCAAGAGACCCAGTACTTC.

This chain uses TRBV10-3 with TRBJ2-7; 8 bases map to TRBD2. The CDR3 covers 16 residues. The germline V gene has CDR1 ENHRY and CDR2 SYGVKD. The junction had 14 bases not matched to a gene; V was cut back by 8 bases and J by 2 bases. CDR3 DNA sequence: TGTGCCATCGGGGAATCCGTTAGCGGGGCCACCTACGAGCAGTACTTC. Protein sequence: CAIGESVSGATYEQYF.

The chain carries TRBV9 and TRBJ1-1; D gene unclear. CDR3 length equals 13 residues. V gave up 1 base and J gave up 1 base, with 5 bases separating them. CDR1 is SGDLS and CDR2 is YYNGEE in the germline V gene. Here the CDR3 DNA reads TGTGCCAGCAGCGTAAACTGGAACACTGAAGCTTTCTTT. Amino acids: CASSVNWNTEAFF. Combining the CDR3 with reference TRBV9 and TRBJ1-1 gives the whole variable domain DSGVTQTPKHLITATGQRVTLRCSPRSGDLSVYWYQQSLDQGLQFLIQYYNGEERAKGNILERFSAQQFPDLHSELNLSSLELGDSALYFCASSVNWNTEAFFGQGTRLTVV.

The chain recombines TRBV7-9 with TRBJ2-3; 11 positions match TRBD2. The CDR3 is made up of 16 amino acids. V was clipped by 3 bases and J by 6 bases; unmatched bases: 8. The germline V gene encodes CDR1 SEHNR and CDR2 FQNEAQ (reference sequence). CDR3 protein: CASSFVTSGVADTQYF. The CDR3 DNA reads TGTGCCAGCAGCTTCGTGACTAGCGGGGTGGCTGATACGCAGTATTTT.

The V gene is TRBV2, the J gene TRBJ2-2; possible D gene TRBD1, 6 bases. Trimming cost V 8 bases and J 6 bases, with 16 bases left between them. The germline V gene has CDR1 SNHLY and CDR2 FYNNEI. CDR3 length: 14 amino acids. CDR3 region: CASAPGVSAGELFF. As DNA, the CDR3 is TGTGCCAGCGCCCCAGGGGTTAGTGCCGGGGAGCTGTTTTTT. Complete variable domain (other parts from reference TRBV2 and TRBJ2-2): EPEVTQTPSHQVTQMGQEVILRCVPISNHLYFYWYRQILGQKVEFLVSFYNNEISEKSEIFDDQFSVERPDGSNFTLKIRSTKLEDSAMYFCASAPGVSAGELFFGEGSRLTVL.

This chain links TRBV7-9 with TRBJ2-1; possibly TRBD1 for D (6 bases). Trimming removed 2 bases from V and 10 bases from J, with 18 bases in between. Germline V gene lookup returns CDR1 SEHNR and CDR2 FQNEAQ (reference sequence). CDR3 length: 15 amino acids. The CDR3 here is CASSLQQGPREEQFF. CDR3 sequence (DNA): TGTGCCAGCAGCTTACAGCAGGGGCCCCGAGAAGAGCAGTTCTTC. Using reference TRBV7-9 and TRBJ2-1 for the parts outside the CDR3, the full variable domain is DTGVSQNPRHKITKRGQNVTFRCDPISEHNRLYWYRQTLGQGPEFLTYFQNEAQLEKSRLLSDRFSAERPKGSFSTLEIQRTEQGDSAMYLCASSLQQGPREEQFFGPGTRLTVL.

The chain employs TRBV29-1 and TRBJ2-2, with TRBD2 matching 7 bases. This CDR3 has 16 residues. Trimming took 7 bases from V and 6 from J; bases not matched to a gene: 17. Germline lookup yields CDR1 SQVTM and CDR2 ANQGSEA. The CDR3 sequence is CSAGTSEGAKSGELFF. CDR3 bases: TGCAGCGCAGGAACTAGCGAGGGTGCGAAGTCCGGGGAGCTGTTTTTT.

This clone occurred a few times. V gene TRBV7-3 combines with J gene TRBJ2-7; D might be TRBD1 (7 bases). Germline V gene lookup returns CDR1 SGHTA and CDR2 FQGTGA. V was shortened by 5 bases and J by 0 bases, with 14 bases between the two germline ends. CDR3 length equals 15 residues. The CDR3 here is CASSQGGGTSYEQYF. As DNA, the CDR3 is TGTGCCAGCAGCCAAGGAGGGGGCACCTCCTACGAGCAGTACTTC.

The V call is TRBV4-3, the J call TRBJ1-2; D is undetermined. The CDR3 has 14 amino acids. CDR1 and CDR2 from the germline V gene are LGHNA and YSLEER. V lost 1 base, J lost 5 bases, and 11 bases lay in between. CDR3 region: CASSQARLTYGYTF. CDR3 bases: TGCGCCAGCAGCCAAGCCAGGCTTACTTATGGCTACACCTTC.

The chain has TRBV11-2 and TRBJ2-7; the D gene is possibly TRBD2 (6 bases). Germline loops: CDR1 SGHAT, CDR2 FQNNGV. The V end was cut by 1 base, the J end by 0 bases, with 7 bases between. The CDR3 consists of 14 residues. CDR3 sequence: CASSLGGASYEQYV. The CDR3 bases are TGTGCCAGCAGCTTAGGCGGGGCCTCCTACGAGCAGTACGTC.

The chain links TRBV29-1 to TRBJ1-1; maybe TRBD1 (5 bases). This CDR3 region has 13 residues. Germline V lookup: CDR1 SQVTM, CDR2 ANQGSEA. Trimming took off 7 bases at V and 7 bases at J, with 19 bases between the two ends. In DNA, the CDR3 is TGCAGCGCCCGAGGGGAGGTGGGGCGTGAAGCTTTCTTT. Its translation: CSARGEVGREAFF.

CDR3 in DNA: TGTGCCAGCAGCAAACGCAGGGGACCCCAAGAGACCCAGTACTTC. Its translation: CASSKRRGPQETQYF. V is TRBV3-1 (or the pseudogene TRBV3-2) and J is TRBJ2-5, with D perhaps matching TRBD1 (6 bases). Trimming left V 5 bases short and J 1 base short, with 14 bases between. Germline V gene data show CDR1 as LGHDT and CDR2 as YNNKEL (reference sequence). CDR3 length: 15 amino acids.

This clone was detected only once. The rearrangement uses TRBV28 and TRBJ1-5; D is unclear. V lost 1 base, J lost 7 bases, and 11 bases lay in between. The CDR3 length is 14 residues. CDR1 MDHEN and CDR2 SYDVKM come from the germline V gene. CDR3: CASSLSGARQPQHF. As DNA, the CDR3 is TGTGCCAGCAGTTTATCGGGAGCCCGGCAGCCCCAGCATTTT.